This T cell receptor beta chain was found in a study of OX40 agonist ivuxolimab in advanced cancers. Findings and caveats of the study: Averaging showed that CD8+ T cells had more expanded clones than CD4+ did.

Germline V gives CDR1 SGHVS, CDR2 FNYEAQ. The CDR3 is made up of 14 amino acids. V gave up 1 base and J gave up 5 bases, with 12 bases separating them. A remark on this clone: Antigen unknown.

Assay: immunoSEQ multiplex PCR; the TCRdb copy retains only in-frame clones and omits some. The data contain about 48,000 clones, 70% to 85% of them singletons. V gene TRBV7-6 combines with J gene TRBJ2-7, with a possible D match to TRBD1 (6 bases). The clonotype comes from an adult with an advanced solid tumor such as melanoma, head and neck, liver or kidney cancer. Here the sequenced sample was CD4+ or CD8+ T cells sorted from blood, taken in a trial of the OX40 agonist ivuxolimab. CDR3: CASSLGQDVNEQYF. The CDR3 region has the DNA TGTGCCAGCAGCTTAGGACAGGATGTTAACGAGCAGTACTTC.